This T cell receptor (beta chain) was recorded in a study of OX40 agonist ivuxolimab in advanced cancers. Germline V gene data show CDR1 as SEHNR and CDR2 as FQNEAQ (reference sequence). V lost 0 bases, J lost 3 bases, and 6 bases lay in between. CDR3 length: 13 residues. Generated by immunoSEQ multiplex PCR, the TCRdb table keeps only in-frame clones and is missing some. Seen here are about 20,000 clones, approximately 87% observed once, and the top ten hold about 49%. This clonotype originated in an adult with an advanced solid tumor such as melanoma, head and neck, liver or kidney cancer. The chain is built from TRBV7-9 and TRBJ2-7; the D gene is possibly TRBD2 (5 bases). Sequencing used CD4+ or CD8+ T cells sorted from blood, obtained in a trial of the OX40 agonist ivuxolimab. The CDR3 bases are TGTGCCAGCAGCTTAGCGGGAGACTACGAGCAGTACTTC. This translates into CASSLAGDYEQYF. Filled out from reference TRBV7-9 and TRBJ2-7, the complete variable domain reads DTGVSQNPRHKITKRGQNVTFRCDPISEHNRLYWYRQTLGQGPEFLTYFQNEAQLEKSRLLSDRFSAERPKGSFSTLEIQRTEQGDSAMYLCASSLAGDYEQYFGPGTRLTVT.